These 14 T cell receptor beta chains came from one sample sequenced in a study of blood T cell repertoires in COVID-19. Assay used: immunoSEQ multiplex PCR; TCRdb lists only in-frame clones, some missing. The sample holds around 26,000 clones, about 90% seen once. Sample: peripheral blood. The receptor source for this set is a human donor in a cohort sampled during active COVID-19.

The chain joins TRBV2 to TRBJ1-4; no firm D call. V was pared by 7 bases and J by 3 bases, with 6 bases between. This CDR3 is 12 amino acids long. CDR1 SNHLY and CDR2 FYNNEI come from the germline V gene. CDR3 loop: CASKSANEKLFF. CDR3 coding DNA: TGTGCCAGCAAATCGGCTAATGAAAAACTGTTTTTT.

The chain couples TRBV20-1 to TRBJ2-5; perhaps TRBD2 as D (5 bases). This CDR3 has 11 residues. V lost 5 bases, J lost 5 bases, and 9 bases lay in between. Germline CDR1 DFQATT, CDR2 SNEGSKA (reference sequence). DNA of the CDR3: TGCAGTGCTGGACTTTCGGAGACCCAGTACTTC. Amino acid sequence: CSAGLSETQYF.

This sequence joins TRBV2 and TRBJ1-4, with D maybe TRBD1 (5 bases). Germline CDR1 is SNHLY and CDR2 is FYNNEI. This CDR3 has 14 residues. V was clipped by 6 bases and J by 10 bases, with 18 bases between them. CDR3 residues: CASSLTGPGGKLFF. CDR3 DNA: TGTGCCAGCAGCTTAACAGGACCCGGTGGAAAACTGTTTTTT.

CDR3: CASSQESVSSYNSPLHF. The CDR3 DNA follows: TGTGCCAGCAGCCAAGAGTCGGTTAGCTCCTATAATTCACCCCTCCACTTT. V usage is TRBV3-1 (or the pseudogene TRBV3-2) and J usage is TRBJ1-6; no definite D call. Germline CDR1 is LGHDT and CDR2 is YNNKEL (reference sequence). This CDR3 region has 17 residues. The germline V and J ends were trimmed by 0 bases and 0 bases, with 9 bases remaining between them.

This clone has only one observation. The chain couples TRBV19 to TRBJ1-2, with D possibly being TRBD1 (5 bases). Germline V lookup: CDR1 LNHDA, CDR2 SQIVND (reference sequence). V was shortened by 7 bases and J by 7 bases, with 25 bases between the two germline ends. The CDR3 contains 16 residues. In DNA form, the CDR3 reads TGTGCCAGTACCCAATCAGGACAAACGCTCTTCTCTGGCTACACCTTC. It is translated as CASTQSGQTLFSGYTF.

The chain combines TRBV12-3 or TRBV12-4 with TRBJ2-5, with D tentatively TRBD1 (6 bases). The CDR3 spans 13 residues. V was pared by 3 bases and J by 7 bases, with 12 bases between. For the CDR3, the DNA is TGTGCCAGCAGTTTCGACAGGCGTCGGACCCAGTACTTC. Translating it yields CASSFDRRRTQYF.

The chain uses TRBV6-1 and TRBJ1-5; D is unclear. The CDR3 contains 13 residues. Trimming took off 3 bases at V and 0 bases at J, with 3 bases between the two ends. Germline values: CDR1 MNHNS, CDR2 SASEGT. The CDR3 region has the DNA TGTGCCAGCAGTGATTATAGCAATCAGCCCCAGCATTTT. Translation gives CASSDYSNQPQHF.

The rearrangement uses TRBV2 and TRBJ2-3; 14 bases match TRBD2. The ends lost 5 bases at V and 8 bases at J; junction bases unmatched: 3. CDR1 and CDR2 from the germline V gene are SNHLY and FYNNEI. The CDR3 has 14 amino acids. CDR3 coding DNA: TGTGCCAGCAGTTTGGGACTAGCGGGGGTTACGCAGTATTTT. Protein sequence: CASSLGLAGVTQYF.

V gene TRBV7-2 combines with J gene TRBJ2-1; 7 nucleotides line up with TRBD2. The CDR3 covers 15 residues. CDR1 and CDR2 (germline): SGHTA, FQGNSA. V lost 5 bases to trimming and J lost 8 bases; unmatched junction nucleotides: 12. This CDR3 is CASSRQRGWLDEQFF. The CDR3 DNA sequence: TGTGCCAGCAGCCGCCAGCGGGGATGGCTCGATGAGCAGTTCTTC.

V is TRBV10-3 and J is TRBJ1-2; D perhaps matches TRBD1 (6 bases). Germline-derived CDR1 and CDR2 are ENHRY and SYGVKD. This CDR3 comprises 14 residues. The V end was cut by 3 bases, the J end by 2 bases, with 10 bases between. The CDR3 nucleotides read TGTGCCATCAGTGATCAGGACAGCAACTATGGCTACACCTTC. Encoded protein: CAISDQDSNYGYTF.

The rearrangement links TRBV19 to TRBJ2-5; 9 bases agree with TRBD1. This CDR3 region has 16 residues. Per the germline V gene, CDR1 is LNHDA and CDR2 is SQIVND (reference sequence). With V trimmed by 3 bases and J by 7 bases, 12 bases remained unmatched. The CDR3 region is CASSIRRAGQGVTQYF. As DNA, the CDR3 is TGTGCCAGTAGTATCCGAAGAGCGGGACAGGGTGTGACCCAGTACTTC.

V is TRBV7-3 and J is TRBJ1-4, with unresolved D. The germline V and J ends were trimmed by 3 bases and 5 bases, with 7 bases remaining between them. This CDR3 spans 13 amino acids. Germline V gene lookup returns CDR1 SGHTA and CDR2 FQGTGA. CDR3 coding DNA: TGTGCCAGCAGCTTTGGGGAGAATGAAAAACTGTTTTTT. It codes for CASSFGENEKLFF.

V is TRBV4-2 and J is TRBJ2-1, with TRBD2 as a possible D gene (5 bases). This CDR3 is built from 15 residues. The ends were cut back, 0 bases at V and 9 bases at J, with 15 bases in the middle. Per the germline V gene, CDR1 is LGHNA and CDR2 is YNFKEQ. CDR3 DNA sequence: TGTGCCAGCAGCCAAGAAATTGGGAGACGGGGTGAGCAGTTCTTC. Encoded protein: CASSQEIGRRGEQFF.

This clone has a single count. V and J are TRBV28 and TRBJ2-1, with a tentative D call TRBD2 (7 bases). Deletions cut 7 bases from V and 4 bases from J, with 17 bases between. Per the germline V gene, CDR1 is MDHEN and CDR2 is SYDVKM. The CDR3 consists of 15 residues. The CDR3 DNA sequence: TGTGCCAGCAACCTGTGGGGGGGGGCGTACAATGAGCAGTTCTTC. Its protein product is CASNLWGGAYNEQFF.